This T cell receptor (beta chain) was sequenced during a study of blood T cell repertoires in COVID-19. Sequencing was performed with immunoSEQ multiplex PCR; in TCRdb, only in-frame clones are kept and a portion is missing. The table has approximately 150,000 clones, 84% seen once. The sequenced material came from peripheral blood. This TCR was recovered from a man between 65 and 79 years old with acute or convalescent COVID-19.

CDR3 nucleotides: TGTGCCAGCGGATATACGGGACTAGCGGGAGGTCCCCGTGAGCAGTTCTTC. Translation gives CASGYTGLAGGPREQFF. The V gene is TRBV5-4, the J gene TRBJ2-1; 15 nucleotides match TRBD2. Germline V gives CDR1 SGHNT, CDR2 YYREEE (reference sequence). This CDR3 has 17 residues. V trimming: 7 bases; J trimming: 9 bases; junction bases outside the gene matches: 14.